This T cell receptor beta chain was identified during a study of shared clonotypes between healthy human individuals. Study-level findings and limits: Against clonotypes common to all four donors, non-shared ones had lower generation probabilities.

About this clone: Its target is unknown.

V was clipped by 6 bases and J by 5 bases; unmatched bases: 5. The length of the CDR3 is 14 residues. Per germline, CDR1 ENHRY and CDR2 SYGVKD. Per the authors' pipeline: From ImmunoSEQ came sequences covering only the junction and carrying no quality scores, so filtering differed. Sequenced by immunoSEQ multiplex PCR; TCRdb stores in-frame clones only, minus some. V and J calls and clone size are those listed in that table; D and trimming were worked out from the DNA. The sample holds 1,100,000 or so clones, 75% to 85% seen once. Sequences were obtained from memory CD4+ T cells from PBMCs. Subset given: CD45RA-negative fraction. The receptor's source is a man younger than 35 in good health. Some clones in this sample may be carry-over from other donors' samples. The chain links TRBV10-3 to TRBJ1-4, with TRBD1 matching over 8 bases. CDR3 DNA: TGTGCCATCAGGGCAGGGGGCAGGAATGAAAAACTGTTTTTT. As protein: CAIRAGGRNEKLFF.